The sample holds one count of the clone carrying this T cell receptor (beta chain). Its matching antigen is unknown. This sample was taken from a study of cytomegalovirus exposure and HLA in healthy donors. Whole-study context: Samples from HLA-typed donors yielded around 85 million unique TCRs in an early data release.

A multiplex PCR was run with 60 Vbeta primers and 13 Jbeta primers. TCRdb's table, derived via immunoSEQ multiplex PCR, lists solely in-frame clones and lacks some. The profile shows 200,000 to 300,000 clones, 82% of them singletons. Points from the study as a whole: The study assumed roughly uniform donor sequencing depth for presence/absence analyses.

V lost 5 bases, J lost 8 bases, and 9 bases lay in between. The germline CDR1 and CDR2 sequences are SGHTA and FQGTGA. This CDR3 has 12 amino acids. Sequencing used PBMCs. The rearrangement joins TRBV7-3 to TRBJ1-4; TRBD1 might be the D (5 bases). This sequence originates from a woman aged 40 to 50 in good health and CMV-seropositive. CDR3 sequence reads: CASSEDREKLFF. The CDR3 DNA reads as TGTGCCAGCAGCGAAGACAGAGAAAAACTGTTTTTT.